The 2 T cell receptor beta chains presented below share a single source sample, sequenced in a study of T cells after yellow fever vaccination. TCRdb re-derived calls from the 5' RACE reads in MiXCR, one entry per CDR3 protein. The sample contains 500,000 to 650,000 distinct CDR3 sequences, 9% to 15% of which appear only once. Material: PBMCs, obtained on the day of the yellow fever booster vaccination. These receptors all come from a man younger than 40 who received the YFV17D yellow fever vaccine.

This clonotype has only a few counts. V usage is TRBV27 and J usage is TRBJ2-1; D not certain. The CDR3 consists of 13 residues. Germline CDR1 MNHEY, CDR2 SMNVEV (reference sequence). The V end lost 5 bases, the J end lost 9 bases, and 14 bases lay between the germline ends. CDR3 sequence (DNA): TGTGCCAGCAGTCCCCTGGCCGCTGGTGAGCAGTTCTTC. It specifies CASSPLAAGEQFF.

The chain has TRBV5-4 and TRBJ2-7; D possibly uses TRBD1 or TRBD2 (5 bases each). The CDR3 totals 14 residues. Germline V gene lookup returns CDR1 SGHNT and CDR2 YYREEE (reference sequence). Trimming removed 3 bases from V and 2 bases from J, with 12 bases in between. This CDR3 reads CASSSTGAPYEQYF. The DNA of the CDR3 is TGTGCCAGCAGCTCTACCGGGGCCCCCTACGAGCAGTACTTC.